One sample yielded the 23 T cell receptor beta chains listed below, sequenced in a study of cytomegalovirus exposure and HLA in healthy donors. The PCR made use of 60 Vbeta and 13 Jbeta primers. Sequencing used immunoSEQ multiplex PCR; TCRdb keeps in-frame clones, though not all of them. Seen here are tens of thousands of clones, around 78% observed once, and the top ten hold about 5.7%. Sequences were obtained from PBMCs. These receptors were collected from a middle-aged man in good health and CMV-seronegative.

The chain employs TRBV18 and TRBJ1-2; D is uncertain. CDR3 length: 13 amino acids. Germline assignment: CDR1 KGHSH and CDR2 LQKENI. V lost 8 bases and J lost 8, with 18 bases in between. The CDR3 coding sequence is TGTGCCAGCCTTTCCACCCCCGGGGAAGGCTACACCTTC. Encoded protein: CASLSTPGEGYTF.

This clone was observed a single time. The chain couples TRBV5-3 to TRBJ2-7; a possible D gene is TRBD1 (6 bases). TRBV5-3 is marked as an open reading frame, function uncertain. The CDR3 is 15 amino acids. The V end was cut by 4 bases, the J end by 4 bases, with 18 bases between. The CDR3 loop is CARSMTGTPIYEQYF. Written as DNA, the CDR3 is TGTGCCAGAAGCATGACCGGGACACCAATTTACGAGCAGTACTTC.

The chain has TRBV4-3 and TRBJ2-7; possible D gene TRBD2, 5 bases. The germline V gene has CDR1 LGHNA and CDR2 YSLEER. The CDR3 is made up of 13 amino acids. Trimming removed 2 bases at V and 7 bases at J, with 12 bases between. The CDR3 spells CASSQKRSGEQYF. CDR3 bases: TGCGCCAGCAGCCAAAAGAGGAGCGGAGAGCAGTACTTC.

The chain couples TRBV4-1 to TRBJ1-1; 9 bases map to TRBD1. The trim removed 0 bases at V and 8 bases at J, leaving 4 bases unmatched. The CDR3 length is 14 residues. Germline V lookup: CDR1 MGHRA, CDR2 YSYEKL. Written as DNA, the CDR3 is TGCGCCAGCAGCCAAGACGTCGGGACAGGGGAAGCTTTCTTT. It encodes CASSQDVGTGEAFF.

The chain recombines TRBV29-1 with TRBJ1-2; TRBD1 is a possible D gene (6 bases). With 1 base removed from V and 0 bases from J, the gap between germline ends came to 12 bases. Per germline, CDR1 SQVTM and CDR2 ANQGSEA. The CDR3 is made up of 15 amino acids. CDR3 bases: TGCAGCGTTGAAGGGACAGCCGTATCTAACTATGGCTACACCTTC. This codes for CSVEGTAVSNYGYTF.

The CDR3 sequence: CAWTFRQSLYGYTF. The CDR3 DNA reads as TGTGCCTGGACCTTCCGACAGTCTCTGTATGGCTACACCTTC. This chain links TRBV30 with TRBJ1-2; perhaps TRBD1 as D (5 bases). This CDR3 has 14 residues. The V end was cut by 4 bases, the J end by 5 bases, with 17 bases between. Germline CDR1 GTSNPN, CDR2 SVGIG (reference sequence). The full variable domain, rest sourced from reference TRBV30 and TRBJ1-2, is SQTIHQWPATLVQPVGSPLSLECTVEGTSNPNLYWYRQAAGRGLQLLFYSVGIGQISSEVPQNLSASRPQDRQFILSSKKLLLSDSGFYLCAWTFRQSLYGYTFGSGTRLTVV.

This chain joins TRBV5-4 and TRBJ2-1; 13 bases match TRBD2. Looked up from germline, CDR1 is SGHNT and CDR2 is YYREEE (reference sequence). V gave up 3 bases and J gave up 8 bases; unmatched junction bases: 8. The CDR3 extends over 16 amino acids. CDR3 in amino acids: CASSWRLAGGGDEQFF. The CDR3 DNA reads TGTGCCAGCAGCTGGCGACTAGCGGGGGGCGGGGATGAGCAGTTCTTC.

This sequence joins TRBV5-4 and TRBJ2-3; D is unresolved. The length of the CDR3 is 15 residues. Deletions cut 2 bases from V and 6 bases from J, with 16 bases between. Germline values: CDR1 SGHNT, CDR2 YYREEE (reference sequence). The CDR3 sequence: CASSLTTGNLDTQYF. As DNA, the CDR3 is TGTGCCAGCAGCTTAACGACTGGTAATTTGGATACGCAGTATTTT.

CDR3 sequence (DNA): TGTGCCTGGAGTAAGAGAAGCTCCTACGAGCAGTACTTC. Its translation is CAWSKRSSYEQYF. The rearrangement joins TRBV30 to TRBJ2-7; no reliable D call. Looked up from germline, CDR1 is GTSNPN and CDR2 is SVGIG (reference sequence). The CDR3 is made up of 13 amino acids. V gave up 2 bases and J gave up 0 bases, with 8 bases separating them. Based on the CDR3 plus reference TRBV30 and TRBJ2-7, the full variable domain is SQTIHQWPATLVQPVGSPLSLECTVEGTSNPNLYWYRQAAGRGLQLLFYSVGIGQISSEVPQNLSASRPQDRQFILSSKKLLLSDSGFYLCAWSKRSSYEQYFGPGTRLTVT.

This clone was observed a handful of times. The V and J genes are TRBV10-2 and TRBJ2-7; D is ambiguous. Germline V gene sequence: CDR1 WSHSY, CDR2 SAAADI. Trimming removed 6 bases at V and 4 bases at J, with 13 bases between. The CDR3 is 13 residues long. The CDR3 sequence: CASSLPPPYEQYF. The DNA for the CDR3 is TGCGCCAGCAGCCTCCCTCCCCCTTACGAGCAGTACTTC.

The chain uses TRBV29-1 and TRBJ2-2; D might be TRBD1 (6 bases). The germline V and J ends were trimmed by 6 bases and 2 bases, with 13 bases remaining between them. The CDR3 contains 14 residues. Per germline, CDR1 SQVTM and CDR2 ANQGSEA. CDR3 nucleotide sequence: TGCAGCGTCCGGACAGAACTTAACACCGGGGAGCTGTTTTTT. Its protein product is CSVRTELNTGELFF.

Only one count was recorded for this clone. The rearrangement joins TRBV30 to TRBJ1-1; 9 positions agree with TRBD1. This CDR3 comprises 13 residues. J gave up 7 bases and V 5 bases, and 8 bases lay outside the gene matches. In germline, CDR1 is GTSNPN, CDR2 SVGIG (reference sequence). CDR3: CAWAQGAVLEAFF. Written as DNA, the CDR3 is TGTGCCTGGGCACAGGGGGCGGTTCTTGAAGCTTTCTTT.

The J gene is TRBJ2-3, the V gene TRBV4-3; 10 nucleotides match TRBD2. This CDR3 is 17 amino acids long. J lost 2 bases, V lost 1 base, and 6 bases had no gene match. Germline V CDR1 and CDR2: LGHNA, YSLEER. The DNA for the CDR3 is TGCGCCAGCAGCCAAGGGGTAGCGGGAGGACCCACAGATACGCAGTATTTT. Its translation is CASSQGVAGGPTDTQYF.

V and J are TRBV6-5 and TRBJ2-3; 9 bases match TRBD1. With V trimmed by 0 bases and J by 5 bases, 6 bases remained unmatched. The CDR3 consists of 16 residues. Germline V gene sequence: CDR1 MNHEY, CDR2 SVGAGI. CDR3 DNA: TGTGCCAGCAGTTACTCGTGGACAGGGGCGGTAGATACGCAGTATTTT. This codes for CASSYSWTGAVDTQYF.

The table lists this clone with a count of one. V and J are TRBV4-3 and TRBJ1-2; D remains ambiguous. The ends were cut back, 1 base at V and 1 base at J, with 10 bases in the middle. CDR3 length: 15 residues. Germline CDR1 reads LGHNA; CDR2 reads YSLEER. In DNA, the CDR3 is TGCGCCAGCAGCCAAGCAGTCTCTGTTAACTATGGCTACACCTTC. Its translation: CASSQAVSVNYGYTF.

The chain couples TRBV28 to TRBJ2-6; D is undetermined. V lost 7 bases and J 0 bases, leaving 10 bases between the germline ends. The CDR3 runs 15 residues. Germline-derived CDR1 and CDR2 are MDHEN and SYDVKM. CDR3 region: CASTQASSGANVLTF. The CDR3, as DNA: TGTGCCAGCACTCAGGCCTCCTCTGGGGCCAACGTCCTGACTTTC.

The chain is built from TRBV5-1 and TRBJ2-1; no clear D. V gave up 0 bases and J gave up 8 bases, with 6 bases separating them. There are 12 residues in the CDR3. Germline V gives CDR1 SGHRS, CDR2 YFSETQ. The CDR3 nucleotides are TGCGCCAGCAGCTTGGATCGCGATGAGCAGTTCTTC. This codes for CASSLDRDEQFF.

This CDR3 reads CASSLEVTRVEKLFF. CDR3 bases: TGTGCCAGCAGCTTAGAGGTAACCCGGGTTGAAAAACTGTTTTTT. The chain carries TRBV7-2 and TRBJ1-4, with no clear D. The V end was cut by 1 base, the J end by 7 bases, with 13 bases between. Germline assignment: CDR1 SGHTA and CDR2 FQGNSA. The CDR3 covers 15 residues.

V gene TRBV7-2 combines with J gene TRBJ2-7, with TRBD1 matching over 8 bases. Looked up from germline, CDR1 is SGHTA and CDR2 is FQGNSA. This CDR3 has 16 residues. V gave up 5 bases and J gave up 0 bases; unmatched junction bases: 9. In nucleotides, the CDR3 is TGTGCCAGCAGCCCCCGGACAGGGCGCTCCTCCTACGAGCAGTACTTC. Amino acid sequence: CASSPRTGRSSYEQYF.

The chain uses TRBV5-6 and TRBJ2-2; D not resolved. Germline-derived CDR1 and CDR2 are SGHDT and YYEEEE. The ends were cut back, 2 bases at V and 4 bases at J, with 9 bases in the middle. This CDR3 has 14 residues. The CDR3 sequence: CASSLQSRTGELFF. The CDR3 region has the DNA TGTGCCAGCAGCTTACAGTCTCGCACCGGGGAGCTGTTTTTT.

The gene calls are TRBV18 and TRBJ1-4; D is unclear. This CDR3 is 13 amino acids long. The ends were cut back, 2 bases at V and 4 bases at J, with 5 bases in the middle. The germline V gene has CDR1 KGHSH and CDR2 LQKENI. The CDR3 sequence: CASSPTSNEKLFF. As DNA, the CDR3 is TGTGCCAGCTCACCAACCAGTAATGAAAAACTGTTTTTT.

The V call is TRBV6-5, the J call TRBJ2-1; TRBD2 matches at 9 bases. This CDR3 comprises 15 residues. CDR1 is MNHEY, CDR2 SVGAGI, per germline. Germline trimming cut 6 bases from V and 6 bases from J; bases unmatched to any gene: 9. The CDR3 loop reads CASSRDSGGSNEQFF. The CDR3 DNA follows: TGTGCCAGCAGCCGCGATAGCGGGGGCTCCAATGAGCAGTTCTTC.

The chain carries TRBV7-6 and TRBJ2-3; a weak D match, TRBD2 (6 bases). This CDR3 comprises 15 residues. V was trimmed by 5 bases and J by 3 bases, leaving 15 bases between them. The germline gives CDR1 SGHVS, CDR2 FNYEAQ. The CDR3 loop reads CASSGEPRGTDTQYF. CDR3 nucleotides: TGTGCCAGCAGCGGGGAGCCGCGGGGAACAGATACGCAGTATTTT.